The rows below give T cell receptor beta chains drawn from one sample of a study of blood T cells in healthy people across ages. TCRdb called the 5' RACE reads again in MiXCR, with one record for every CDR3 protein. The data contain 600,000 or so distinct CDR3 sequences, about 30% of them singletons. Sequenced sample: blood. Source of these receptors: a woman aged 80 or over in good health. CDR3s include the opening cysteine and the closing phenylalanine or tryptophan. The D gene is left open where the match is weak. Rows may omit the clone size; those that give it use once, few, many or a size class.

CDR3: CASSTGQGVSYEQYF
DNA: TGTGCCAGCAGTACCGGACAGGGAGTTTCCTACGAGCAGTACTTC
D: TRBD1
V: TRBV12-3/TRBV12-4
J: TRBJ2-7
size: few

CDR3: CSARGTDQPQHF
DNA: TGCAGTGCTAGGGGGACCGATCAGCCCCAGCATTTT
D: -
V: TRBV20-1
J: TRBJ1-5
size: many

CDR3: CASSLGTVDLYEQYF
DNA: TGCGCCAGCAGCTTGGGGACTGTAGATCTCTACGAGCAGTACTTC
D: -
V: TRBV5-1
J: TRBJ2-7
size: -

CDR3: CASSRSQGKDTEAFF
DNA: TGTGCCAGCAGCCGATCGCAGGGAAAGGACACTGAAGCTTTCTTT
D: -
V: TRBV3-1
J: TRBJ1-1
size: -

CDR3: CASRGQSYNEQFF
DNA: TGTGCCAGCAGGGGACAGTCCTACAATGAGCAGTTCTTC
D: TRBD1
V: TRBV3-1
J: TRBJ2-1
size: many

CDR3: CVSSQDRDATQYF
DNA: TGTGTCAGCAGCCAAGACAGGGACGCGACCCAGTACTTC
D: TRBD1
V: TRBV3-1
J: TRBJ2-5
size: -

CDR3: CASSEAWGEQFF
DNA: TGTGCCAGCAGTGAAGCCTGGGGGGAGCAGTTCTTC
D: -
V: TRBV6-1
J: TRBJ2-1
size: many

CDR3: CSADRSLGGTNYEQYF
DNA: TGCAGTGCCGACAGGTCTTTAGGGGGTACTAATTACGAGCAGTACTTC
D: -
V: TRBV20-1
J: TRBJ2-7
size: many

CDR3: CASSASFRANEQFF
DNA: TGTGCCAGCAGTGCCTCGTTTAGGGCGAATGAGCAGTTCTTC
D: -
V: TRBV6-2/TRBV6-3
J: TRBJ2-1
size: many

CDR3: CASSQEHRSYEQYF
DNA: TGCGCCAGCAGCCAAGAGCACAGGTCCTACGAGCAGTACTTC
D: -
V: TRBV4-1
J: TRBJ2-7
size: -

CDR3: CSGMRDSLYGYTF
DNA: TGCAGTGGGATGCGGGACAGCTTGTATGGCTACACCTTC
D: TRBD1
V: TRBV20-1
J: TRBJ1-2
size: many

CDR3: CASIQYNSNYGYTF
DNA: TGTGCCAGCATTCAGTATAACAGTAACTATGGCTACACCTTC
D: -
V: TRBV6-1
J: TRBJ1-2
size: -

CDR3: CASSKDAISYNEQYF
DNA: TGTGCCAGTAGTAAGGACGCCATCTCCTACAATGAGCAGTACTTC
D: -
V: TRBV19
J: TRBJ2-7
size: -

CDR3: CASSVDRSPSYEQYF
DNA: TGTGCCAGCAGCGTAGACAGGTCCCCCTCCTACGAGCAGTACTTC
D: -
V: TRBV9
J: TRBJ2-7
size: many

CDR3: CASSSGIYEQYF
DNA: TGTGCCAGCAGCTCGGGCATTTACGAGCAGTACTTC
D: -
V: TRBV7-6
J: TRBJ2-7
size: many

CDR3: CASSPGPGPDTQYF
DNA: TGTGCCAGCAGTCCGGGCCCCGGGCCAGATACGCAGTATTTT
D: -
V: TRBV6-4
J: TRBJ2-3
size: -

CDR3: CSARLIRGTSRNEQFF
DNA: TGCAGTGCTAGACTGATTCGCGGGACTAGTCGCAATGAGCAGTTCTTC
D: TRBD2
V: TRBV20-1
J: TRBJ2-1
size: many

CDR3: CSARERIWGVNTEAFF
DNA: TGCAGTGCTAGAGAGCGAATCTGGGGGGTGAACACTGAAGCTTTCTTT
D: -
V: TRBV20-1
J: TRBJ1-1
size: few

CDR3: CASSTWDTRTPLHF
DNA: TGTGCCAGCAGTACGTGGGACACCCGCACACCCCTCCACTTT
D: -
V: TRBV6-5
J: TRBJ1-6
size: many

CDR3: CASSGTDGRGYIF
DNA: TGTGCCAGCAGCGGCACAGATGGGCGGGGCTACATCTTC
D: -
V: TRBV12-3/TRBV12-4
J: TRBJ1-2
size: -

CDR3: CSAMTDGEEQYF
DNA: TGCAGTGCTATGACGGATGGGGAGGAGCAGTACTTC
D: -
V: TRBV20-1
J: TRBJ2-5
size: few

CDR3: CASNQRGAGTDTQYF
DNA: TGTGCCAGCAACCAGCGGGGGGCCGGCACAGATACGCAGTATTTT
D: TRBD2
V: TRBV7-2
J: TRBJ2-3
size: many

CDR3: CSVEGAGEGSGYTF
DNA: TGCAGCGTTGAAGGGGCCGGTGAGGGCTCTGGCTACACCTTC
D: -
V: TRBV29-1
J: TRBJ1-2
size: many

CDR3: CASSQGGARQPQHF
DNA: TGTGCCAGCAGCCAAGGGGGGGCTAGACAGCCCCAGCATTTT
D: -
V: TRBV3-1
J: TRBJ1-5
size: -

CDR3: CASSLSGGPYNEQFF
DNA: TGTGCCAGCAGCTTATCGGGGGGCCCCTACAATGAGCAGTTCTTC
D: -
V: TRBV14
J: TRBJ2-1
size: many

CDR3: CASSSGQGTTYYEQYF
DNA: TGTGCCAGCAGCTCGGGACAGGGGACGACTTATTACGAGCAGTACTTC
D: TRBD1
V: TRBV7-3
J: TRBJ2-7
size: many

CDR3: CSARGVHRGRRRNTEAFF
DNA: TGCAGTGCTAGAGGGGTTCACAGGGGGAGGCGGAGAAACACTGAAGCTTTCTTT
D: TRBD1
V: TRBV20-1
J: TRBJ1-1
size: -

CDR3: CASSQPEADTQYF
DNA: TGTGCCAGCAGCCAACCAGAGGCGGATACGCAGTATTTT
D: -
V: TRBV7-2
J: TRBJ2-3
size: many

CDR3: CASTSGLKGERGETQYF
DNA: TGCGCCAGCACCTCGGGCCTAAAGGGTGAACGTGGAGAGACCCAGTACTTC
D: -
V: TRBV4-1
J: TRBJ2-5
size: -

CDR3: CSATGQGGQYF
DNA: TGCAGCGCCACCGGACAGGGGGGGCAGTACTTC
D: TRBD1
V: TRBV29-1
J: TRBJ2-7
size: many

CDR3: CASSDPNTGELFF
DNA: TGTGCCAGCAGTGATCCGAACACCGGGGAGCTGTTTTTT
D: -
V: TRBV6-4
J: TRBJ2-2
size: -

CDR3: CSAPGLGRGEQYF
DNA: TGCAGTGCCCCGGGACTAGGAAGGGGCGAGCAGTACTTC
D: TRBD2
V: TRBV20-1
J: TRBJ2-7
size: -

CDR3: CASSWEGTWRETQYF
DNA: TGTGCCAGCAGCTGGGAGGGGACGTGGCGAGAGACCCAGTACTTC
D: TRBD2
V: TRBV27
J: TRBJ2-5
size: many

CDR3: CASTRRGSNQPQHF
DNA: TGTGCCAGCACCAGAAGGGGTAGCAATCAGCCCCAGCATTTT
D: -
V: TRBV6-1
J: TRBJ1-5
size: -

CDR3: CASSFQWGSSYEQYF
DNA: TGCGCCAGCAGCTTCCAGTGGGGTAGCTCCTACGAGCAGTACTTC
D: -
V: TRBV5-1
J: TRBJ2-7
size: many

CDR3: CASSLEAGAPYEQYF
DNA: TGCGCCAGCAGCTTGGAAGCGGGGGCCCCCTACGAGCAGTACTTC
D: TRBD2
V: TRBV5-1
J: TRBJ2-7
size: many

CDR3: CAIRGDGNSNQPQHF
DNA: TGTGCCATCAGGGGGGACGGTAATAGCAATCAGCCCCAGCATTTT
D: -
V: TRBV10-3
J: TRBJ1-5
size: many

CDR3: CASSTPGAQHF
DNA: TGTGCCAGCAGTACCCCTGGGGCCCAGCATTTT
D: -
V: TRBV6-2/TRBV6-3
J: TRBJ1-5
size: few

CDR3: CASSSWVGSTGANVLTF
DNA: TGTGCCAGCAGCAGTTGGGTCGGTTCTACTGGGGCCAACGTCCTGACTTTC
D: -
V: TRBV7-6
J: TRBJ2-6
size: once

CDR3: CASSYRGGEAFF
DNA: TGTGCCAGCAGTTACAGGGGGGGAGAAGCTTTCTTT
D: -
V: TRBV6-5
J: TRBJ1-1
size: many

CDR3: CASSLSLGGPNEQFF
DNA: TGCGCCAGCAGCTTGAGCCTGGGGGGCCCCAATGAGCAGTTCTTC
D: -
V: TRBV5-1
J: TRBJ2-1
size: many

CDR3: CASSTGTSGGQETQYF
DNA: TGTGCCAGCAGTACCGGGACTAGCGGGGGACAAGAGACCCAGTACTTC
D: TRBD2
V: TRBV2
J: TRBJ2-5
size: many

CDR3: CASREPSRNTEAFF
DNA: TGTGCCAGCCGAGAACCGAGCCGCAACACTGAAGCTTTCTTT
D: -
V: TRBV28
J: TRBJ1-1
size: -

CDR3: CASTGRGGTDTQYF
DNA: TGTGCCAGCACGGGGCGCGGGGGCACAGATACGCAGTATTTT
D: -
V: TRBV6-1
J: TRBJ2-3
size: -

CDR3: CASSTSGTDTQYF
DNA: TGTGCCAGCAGCACCTCAGGAACAGATACGCAGTATTTT
D: -
V: TRBV7-3
J: TRBJ2-3
size: many

CDR3: CASSDNRGPEQYF
DNA: TGTGCCAGCAGTGATAACAGGGGCCCCGAGCAGTACTTC
D: TRBD1
V: TRBV12-3/TRBV12-4
J: TRBJ2-7
size: many

CDR3: CASSSLTGRDEQYF
DNA: TGTGCCAGCAGCTCTCTGACAGGTCGTGACGAGCAGTACTTC
D: -
V: TRBV7-2
J: TRBJ2-7
size: many

CDR3: CASCQDGPGGYGYTF
DNA: TGTGCCAGCTGCCAAGATGGACCAGGGGGCTACGGCTACACCTTC
D: TRBD1
V: TRBV3-1
J: TRBJ1-2
size: -

CDR3: CASGGSGANVLTF
DNA: TGTGCCAGCGGGGGATCCGGGGCCAACGTCCTGACTTTC
D: -
V: TRBV7-9
J: TRBJ2-6
size: many

CDR3: CASSSVGTGPKDHGYTF
DNA: TGTGCCAGCAGCAGTGTCGGGACAGGGCCCAAGGACCATGGCTACACCTTC
D: TRBD1
V: TRBV3-1
J: TRBJ1-2
size: -

CDR3: CASTYGGVRATEAFF
DNA: TGTGCCAGCACCTACGGAGGGGTCAGAGCTACTGAAGCTTTCTTT
D: -
V: TRBV6-6
J: TRBJ1-1
size: -

CDR3: CATSRDQGARTDTQYF
DNA: TGTGCCACCAGCAGAGATCAGGGGGCGCGGACAGATACGCAGTATTTT
D: TRBD1
V: TRBV15
J: TRBJ2-3
size: many

CDR3: CATSDLASNQPQHF
DNA: TGTGCCACCAGTGACCTAGCTAGCAATCAGCCCCAGCATTTT
D: -
V: TRBV24-1
J: TRBJ1-5
size: -

CDR3: CSARPLAGERTDTQYF
DNA: TGCAGTGCTAGACCCCTAGCGGGGGAACGCACAGATACGCAGTATTTT
D: TRBD2
V: TRBV20-1
J: TRBJ2-3
size: many

CDR3: CASSFDRVGTEAFF
DNA: TGTGCCAGCAGCTTCGACAGGGTGGGGACTGAAGCTTTCTTT
D: TRBD1
V: TRBV7-2
J: TRBJ1-1
size: once

CDR3: CASSQDGGQANQPQHF
DNA: TGTGCCAGCAGCCAAGATGGGGGACAGGCCAATCAGCCCCAGCATTTT
D: TRBD1
V: TRBV3-1
J: TRBJ1-5
size: many

CDR3: CASSPWGRGGTDTQYF
DNA: TGTGCCAGCAGCCCCTGGGGAAGAGGAGGCACAGATACGCAGTATTTT
D: -
V: TRBV12-3/TRBV12-4
J: TRBJ2-3
size: -

CDR3: CASSNRGSPYEQYF
DNA: TGTGCCAGCAGCAATCGCGGGAGCCCCTACGAGCAGTACTTC
D: TRBD2
V: TRBV7-2
J: TRBJ2-7
size: many

CDR3: CASSPSSQGFTEAFF
DNA: TGTGCCAGCAGCCCTAGTAGCCAGGGGTTCACTGAAGCTTTCTTT
D: -
V: TRBV11-1
J: TRBJ1-1
size: few

CDR3: CASSLIGQGAGEQFF
DNA: TGTGCCAGCAGTTTAATCGGACAGGGGGCAGGTGAGCAGTTCTTC
D: TRBD1
V: TRBV28
J: TRBJ2-1
size: few